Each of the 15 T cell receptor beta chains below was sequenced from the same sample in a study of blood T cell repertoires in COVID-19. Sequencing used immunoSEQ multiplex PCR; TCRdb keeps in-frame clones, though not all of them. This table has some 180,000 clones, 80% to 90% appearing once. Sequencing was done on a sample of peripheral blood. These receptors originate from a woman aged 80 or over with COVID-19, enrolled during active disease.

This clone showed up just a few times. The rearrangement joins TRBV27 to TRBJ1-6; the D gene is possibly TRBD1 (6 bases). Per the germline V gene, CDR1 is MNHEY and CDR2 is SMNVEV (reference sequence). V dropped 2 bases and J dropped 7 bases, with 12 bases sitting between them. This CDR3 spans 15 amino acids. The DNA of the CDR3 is TGTGCCAGCAGTTTAAAGGCAGGGGCGAATTCACCCCTCCACTTT. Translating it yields CASSLKAGANSPLHF.

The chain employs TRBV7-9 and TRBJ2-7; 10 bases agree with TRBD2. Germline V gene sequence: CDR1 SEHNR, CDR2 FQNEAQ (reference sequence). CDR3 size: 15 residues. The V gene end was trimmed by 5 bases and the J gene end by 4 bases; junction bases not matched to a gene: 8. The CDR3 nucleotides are TGTGCCAGCAGCCCCGGACTAGCGGTCTCTTACGAGCAGTACTTC. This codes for CASSPGLAVSYEQYF.

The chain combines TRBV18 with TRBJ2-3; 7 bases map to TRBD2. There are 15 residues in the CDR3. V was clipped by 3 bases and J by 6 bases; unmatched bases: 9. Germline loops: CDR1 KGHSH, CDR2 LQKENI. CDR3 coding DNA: TGTGCCAGCTCACCGTGGCTAGCGGACGGGGATACGCAGTATTTT. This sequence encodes CASSPWLADGDTQYF. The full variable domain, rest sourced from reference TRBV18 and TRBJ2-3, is NAGVMQNPRHLVRRRGQEARLRCSPMKGHSHVYWYRQLPEEGLKFMVYLQKENIIDESGMPKERFSAEFPKEGPSILRIQQVVRGDSAAYFCASSPWLADGDTQYFGPGTRLTVL.

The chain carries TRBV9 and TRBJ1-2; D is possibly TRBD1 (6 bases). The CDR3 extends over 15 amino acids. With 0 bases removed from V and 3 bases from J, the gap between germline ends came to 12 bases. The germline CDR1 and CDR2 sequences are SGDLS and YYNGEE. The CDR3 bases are TGTGCCAGCAGCGTAGGCACAGGGTCTTACTATGGCTACACCTTC. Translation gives CASSVGTGSYYGYTF.

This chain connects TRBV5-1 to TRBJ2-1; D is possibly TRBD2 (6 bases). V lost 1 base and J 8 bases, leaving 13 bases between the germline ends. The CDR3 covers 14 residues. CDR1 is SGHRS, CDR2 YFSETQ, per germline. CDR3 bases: TGCGCCAGCAGCTTGCAAGGAGGGACCGATGAGCAGTTCTTC. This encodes CASSLQGGTDEQFF.

The CDR3 sequence is CASSEVGGGEQYF. DNA for the CDR3: TGTGCCAGCAGTGAAGTCGGGGGAGGCGAGCAGTACTTC. This sequence joins TRBV2 and TRBJ2-7, with D perhaps TRBD2 (6 bases). CDR1 and CDR2 (germline): SNHLY, FYNNEI. CDR3 length equals 13 residues. Trimming shortened V by 1 base and J by 6 bases, and 10 bases separated the two germline ends. The variable domain in full, completed from reference TRBV2 and TRBJ2-7, reads EPEVTQTPSHQVTQMGQEVILRCVPISNHLYFYWYRQILGQKVEFLVSFYNNEISEKSEIFDDQFSVERPDGSNFTLKIRSTKLEDSAMYFCASSEVGGGEQYFGPGTRLTVT.

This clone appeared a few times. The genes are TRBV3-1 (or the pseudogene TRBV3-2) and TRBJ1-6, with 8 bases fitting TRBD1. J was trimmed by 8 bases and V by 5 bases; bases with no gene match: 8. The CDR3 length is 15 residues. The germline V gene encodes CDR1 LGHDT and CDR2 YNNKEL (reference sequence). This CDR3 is CASSETGARDSPLHF. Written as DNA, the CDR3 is TGTGCCAGCAGCGAGACAGGGGCGCGTGATTCACCCCTCCACTTT.

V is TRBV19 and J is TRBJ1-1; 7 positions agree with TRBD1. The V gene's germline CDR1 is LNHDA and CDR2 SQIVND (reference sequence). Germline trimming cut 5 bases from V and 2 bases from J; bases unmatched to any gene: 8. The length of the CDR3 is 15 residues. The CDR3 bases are TGTGCCAGTAGTTCGCCGAACAGGGGTAACACTGAAGCTTTCTTT. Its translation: CASSSPNRGNTEAFF.

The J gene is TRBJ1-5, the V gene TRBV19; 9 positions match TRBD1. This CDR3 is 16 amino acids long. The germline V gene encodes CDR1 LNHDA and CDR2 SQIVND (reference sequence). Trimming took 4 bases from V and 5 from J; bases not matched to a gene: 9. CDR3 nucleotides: TGTGCCAGTAGTAATACGGGACAGGGAGGCGATCAGCCCCAGCATTTT. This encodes CASSNTGQGGDQPQHF.

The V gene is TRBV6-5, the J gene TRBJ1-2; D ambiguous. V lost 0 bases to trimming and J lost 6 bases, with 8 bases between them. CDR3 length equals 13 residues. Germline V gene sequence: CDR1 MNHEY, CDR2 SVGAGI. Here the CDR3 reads CASSYSGLNGYTF. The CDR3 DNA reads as TGTGCCAGCAGTTACTCGGGCCTCAATGGCTACACCTTC.

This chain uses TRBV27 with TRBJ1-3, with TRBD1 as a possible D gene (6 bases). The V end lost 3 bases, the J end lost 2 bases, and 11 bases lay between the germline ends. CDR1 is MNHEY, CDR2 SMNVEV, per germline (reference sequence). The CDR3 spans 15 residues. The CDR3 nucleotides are TGTGCCAGCAGTTTTACCGGGACAACTGGAAACACCATATATTTT. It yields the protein CASSFTGTTGNTIYF.

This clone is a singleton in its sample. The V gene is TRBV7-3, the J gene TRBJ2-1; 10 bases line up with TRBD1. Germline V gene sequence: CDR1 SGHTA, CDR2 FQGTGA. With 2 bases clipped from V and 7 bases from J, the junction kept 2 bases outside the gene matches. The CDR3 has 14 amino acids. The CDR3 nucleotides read TGTGCCAGCAGCTTAGGACAGGGGGAAAATGAGCAGTTCTTC. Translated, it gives CASSLGQGENEQFF. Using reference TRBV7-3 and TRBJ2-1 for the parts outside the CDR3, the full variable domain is GAGVSQTPSNKVTEKGKYVELRCDPISGHTALYWYRQSLGQGPEFLIYFQGTGAADDSGLPNDRFFAVRPEGSVSTLKIQRTERGDSAVYLCASSLGQGENEQFFGPGTRLTVL.

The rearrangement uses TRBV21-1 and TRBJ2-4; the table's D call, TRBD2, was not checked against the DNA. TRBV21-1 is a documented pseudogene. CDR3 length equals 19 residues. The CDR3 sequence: CASSKELLLAPLAKNIQYF. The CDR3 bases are TGTGCCAGCAGCAAAGAGCTCTTACTAGCCCCACTAGCCAAAAACATTCAGTACTTC.

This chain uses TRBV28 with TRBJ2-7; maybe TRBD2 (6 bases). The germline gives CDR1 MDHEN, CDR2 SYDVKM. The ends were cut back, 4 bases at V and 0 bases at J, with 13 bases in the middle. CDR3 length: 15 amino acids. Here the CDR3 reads CASSSGLQYSYEQYF. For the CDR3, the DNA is TGTGCCAGCAGTTCGGGACTCCAATACTCCTACGAGCAGTACTTC.

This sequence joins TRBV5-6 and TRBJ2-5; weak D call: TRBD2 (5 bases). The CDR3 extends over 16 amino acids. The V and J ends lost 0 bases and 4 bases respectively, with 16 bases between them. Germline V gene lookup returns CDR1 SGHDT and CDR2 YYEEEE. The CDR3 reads CASSLDPSARVETQYF. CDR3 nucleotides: TGTGCCAGCAGCTTGGACCCCTCGGCGCGGGTAGAGACCCAGTACTTC.